This is a list of T cell receptor beta chains from one sample in a study of T cell repertoires in cytomegalovirus infection. In TCRdb, the reads were re-called with MiXCR into one record per CDR3 protein. The sample records 150,000 to 200,000 distinct CDR3 sequences, less than 9.5% being singletons. The sequencing sample was made of PBMCs. The receptors originated from a human donor in good health (CMV status not recorded). Some clones in this sample may be carry-over from other donors' samples. Both conserved end residues are part of each CDR3. Fields, in order: J gene, clone size, D gene, V gene, CDR3 protein, CDR3 DNA. A D gene is named only where the DNA matches it firmly. Not all rows give a size; the values are once, few, many and, for expanded clones, a class.

j_call: TRBJ2-2; clone_size: many; d_call: -; v_call: TRBV5-6; cdr3_aa: CASIPGGSSTGELFF; cdr3_nt: TGTGCCAGCATCCCCGGAGGGTCGAGCACCGGGGAGCTGTTTTTT
j_call: TRBJ2-2; clone_size: few; d_call: -; v_call: TRBV24-1; cdr3_aa: CATSTLTGELFF; cdr3_nt: TGTGCCACCAGTACTCTGACCGGGGAGCTGTTTTTT
j_call: TRBJ1-2; clone_size: few; d_call: TRBD1; v_call: TRBV18; cdr3_aa: CASSGTESYGYTF; cdr3_nt: TGTGCCAGCTCTGGGACAGAGAGCTATGGCTACACCTTC
j_call: TRBJ1-1; clone_size: many; d_call: TRBD1; v_call: TRBV7-8; cdr3_aa: CASSPSTGGIEAFF; cdr3_nt: TGTGCCAGCAGCCCCTCGACAGGGGGCATCGAAGCTTTCTTT
j_call: TRBJ1-5; clone_size: -; d_call: TRBD1; v_call: TRBV19; cdr3_aa: CASTTTGPTRGQPQHF; cdr3_nt: TGTGCCAGTACCACGACAGGGCCCACGAGGGGACAGCCCCAGCATTTT
j_call: TRBJ1-2; clone_size: many; d_call: TRBD1; v_call: TRBV6-1; cdr3_aa: CASRQQGGEYYGYTF; cdr3_nt: TGTGCCAGCAGGCAACAGGGGGGGGAGTACTATGGCTACACCTTC
j_call: TRBJ1-1; clone_size: -; d_call: -; v_call: TRBV29-1; cdr3_aa: CSVEELNTEAFF; cdr3_nt: TGCAGCGTCGAAGAATTGAACACTGAAGCTTTCTTT
j_call: TRBJ2-1; clone_size: many; d_call: -; v_call: TRBV6-1; cdr3_aa: CASSRPNNEQFF; cdr3_nt: TGTGCCAGCAGCCGACCGAATAATGAGCAGTTCTTC
j_call: TRBJ1-2; clone_size: -; d_call: TRBD1; v_call: TRBV20-1; cdr3_aa: CSATQGSYGYTF; cdr3_nt: TGCAGTGCTACACAGGGGAGCTATGGCTACACCTTC
j_call: TRBJ2-1; clone_size: few; d_call: -; v_call: TRBV20-1; cdr3_aa: CSARRSGASEQFF; cdr3_nt: TGCAGTGCTAGGAGGTCAGGGGCGAGTGAGCAGTTCTTC
j_call: TRBJ1-1; clone_size: many; d_call: -; v_call: TRBV28; cdr3_aa: CASSSPPGGAAPEAFF; cdr3_nt: TGTGCCAGCAGTTCCCCACCCGGGGGCGCAGCGCCTGAAGCTTTCTTT
j_call: TRBJ2-3; clone_size: many; d_call: -; v_call: TRBV6-2/TRBV6-3; cdr3_aa: CASRWGGTGDTQYF; cdr3_nt: TGTGCCTCGCGTTGGGGTGGCACCGGAGATACGCAGTATTTT
j_call: TRBJ2-5; clone_size: few; d_call: -; v_call: TRBV2; cdr3_aa: CASRGGETQYF; cdr3_nt: TGTGCCAGCAGAGGAGGGGAGACCCAGTACTTC
j_call: TRBJ1-1; clone_size: -; d_call: -; v_call: TRBV27; cdr3_aa: CASSLSEHTEAFF; cdr3_nt: TGTGCCAGCAGTTTATCGGAGCACACTGAAGCTTTCTTT
j_call: TRBJ1-3; clone_size: many; d_call: -; v_call: TRBV9; cdr3_aa: CASSGGTYGNTIYF; cdr3_nt: TGTGCCAGCAGCGGCGGGACCTATGGAAACACCATATATTTT
j_call: TRBJ2-5; clone_size: few; d_call: -; v_call: TRBV29-1; cdr3_aa: CSVPAEGVIETQYF; cdr3_nt: TGCAGCGTCCCTGCGGAGGGTGTAATAGAGACCCAGTACTTC
j_call: TRBJ1-1; clone_size: many; d_call: -; v_call: TRBV7-9; cdr3_aa: CASSDDFGVRSTEAFF; cdr3_nt: TGTGCCAGCAGCGACGACTTCGGGGTGAGGAGCACTGAAGCTTTCTTT
j_call: TRBJ1-1; clone_size: many; d_call: -; v_call: TRBV11-1; cdr3_aa: CATKKDSRGEAFF; cdr3_nt: TGTGCCACCAAGAAGGACAGTCGAGGTGAAGCTTTCTTT
j_call: TRBJ1-6; clone_size: many; d_call: TRBD1; v_call: TRBV7-2; cdr3_aa: CASSPGQGANNSPLHF; cdr3_nt: TGTGCCAGCAGCCCAGGACAGGGGGCGAATAATTCACCCCTCCACTTT
j_call: TRBJ1-1; clone_size: -; d_call: -; v_call: TRBV11-2; cdr3_aa: CASSLRGDAFF; cdr3_nt: TGTGCCAGCAGCTTAAGGGGGGACGCTTTCTTT
j_call: TRBJ2-7; clone_size: -; d_call: -; v_call: TRBV7-6; cdr3_aa: CASSPDLGGYEQYF; cdr3_nt: TGTGCCAGCAGCCCCGACCTGGGTGGCTACGAGCAGTACTTC
j_call: TRBJ1-3; clone_size: few; d_call: -; v_call: TRBV7-8; cdr3_aa: CASSPSQDGGNTIYF; cdr3_nt: TGTGCCAGCAGCCCCTCCCAGGACGGAGGAAACACCATATATTTT
j_call: TRBJ2-5; clone_size: -; d_call: -; v_call: TRBV29-1; cdr3_aa: CSGRHFQETQYF; cdr3_nt: TGCAGCGGCAGACATTTCCAAGAGACCCAGTACTTC
j_call: TRBJ1-1; clone_size: -; d_call: TRBD1; v_call: TRBV15; cdr3_aa: CATSIRRQGINEAVF; cdr3_nt: TGTGCCACCAGCATAAGGAGACAGGGGATCAATGAAGCTGTCTTT
j_call: TRBJ2-3; clone_size: many; d_call: TRBD2; v_call: TRBV7-3; cdr3_aa: CASSLAAGGTDTQYF; cdr3_nt: TGTGCCAGCAGCTTAGCAGCGGGAGGTACCGATACGCAGTATTTT
j_call: TRBJ1-1; clone_size: many; d_call: -; v_call: TRBV7-2; cdr3_aa: CASSIRQAEAFF; cdr3_nt: TGTGCCAGCAGCATTAGACAGGCTGAAGCTTTCTTT
j_call: TRBJ2-1; clone_size: many; d_call: TRBD2; v_call: TRBV12-3/TRBV12-4; cdr3_aa: CASSPPDRQGISGRHNEQFF; cdr3_nt: TGTGCCAGCAGTCCTCCCGACCGGCAGGGAATAAGCGGGAGGCATAATGAGCAGTTCTTC
j_call: TRBJ2-1; clone_size: many; d_call: -; v_call: TRBV7-3; cdr3_aa: CASSSAGINEQFF; cdr3_nt: TGTGCCAGCAGCTCCGCCGGCATCAATGAGCAGTTCTTC
j_call: TRBJ2-4; clone_size: many; d_call: -; v_call: TRBV7-2; cdr3_aa: CASSLEGSAKNIQYF; cdr3_nt: TGTGCCAGCAGCCTTGAGGGTTCAGCCAAAAACATTCAGTACTTC
j_call: TRBJ1-2; clone_size: many; d_call: TRBD1; v_call: TRBV6-1; cdr3_aa: CASSSGPGTAYGYTF; cdr3_nt: TGTGCCAGCAGTTCTGGCCCAGGGACAGCTTATGGCTACACCTTC
j_call: TRBJ2-1; clone_size: -; d_call: -; v_call: TRBV6-2/TRBV6-3; cdr3_aa: CASSPRPSFWNSYNEQFF; cdr3_nt: TGTGCCAGCAGTCCCCGACCTTCGTTCTGGAATTCCTACAATGAGCAGTTCTTC
j_call: TRBJ2-1; clone_size: -; d_call: -; v_call: TRBV10-2; cdr3_aa: CASSEIQGIEQFF; cdr3_nt: TGCGCCAGCAGTGAGATACAGGGAATTGAGCAGTTCTTC
j_call: TRBJ2-7; clone_size: many; d_call: TRBD1; v_call: TRBV28; cdr3_aa: CASSLVGQGITYEQYF; cdr3_nt: TGTGCCAGCAGTTTAGTAGGACAGGGGATCACCTACGAGCAGTACTTC
j_call: TRBJ1-1; clone_size: many; d_call: -; v_call: TRBV7-9; cdr3_aa: CASSFGAGEAFF; cdr3_nt: TGTGCCAGCAGCTTTGGAGCAGGTGAAGCTTTCTTT
j_call: TRBJ1-6; clone_size: many; d_call: -; v_call: TRBV7-8; cdr3_aa: CASSLALQTSSYNSPLHF; cdr3_nt: TGTGCCAGCAGCTTAGCGCTTCAGACGAGCTCCTATAATTCACCCCTCCACTTT
j_call: TRBJ2-1; clone_size: few; d_call: TRBD2; v_call: TRBV20-1; cdr3_aa: CSARDRAGGYNEQFF; cdr3_nt: TGCAGTGCTAGAGATCGGGCGGGAGGATACAATGAGCAGTTCTTC
j_call: TRBJ2-2; clone_size: many; d_call: -; v_call: TRBV7-2; cdr3_aa: CASSFGINTGELFF; cdr3_nt: TGTGCCAGCAGCTTCGGAATAAACACCGGGGAGCTGTTTTTT
j_call: TRBJ1-2; clone_size: many; d_call: -; v_call: TRBV28; cdr3_aa: CASSLRLYGYTF; cdr3_nt: TGTGCCAGCAGTTTGCGCCTCTATGGCTACACCTTC
j_call: TRBJ2-7; clone_size: many; d_call: TRBD2; v_call: TRBV7-2; cdr3_aa: CASRIAGRAYEQYF; cdr3_nt: TGTGCCAGCAGAATAGCGGGAAGGGCCTACGAGCAGTACTTC
j_call: TRBJ2-1; clone_size: many; d_call: TRBD1; v_call: TRBV7-2; cdr3_aa: CASSPRGGTGGLNEQFF; cdr3_nt: TGTGCCAGCAGCCCCCGAGGAGGGACAGGGGGCTTGAATGAGCAGTTCTTC
j_call: TRBJ2-2; clone_size: -; d_call: -; v_call: TRBV28; cdr3_aa: CASSFIAGELFF; cdr3_nt: TGTGCCAGCAGTTTTATTGCCGGGGAGCTGTTTTTT
j_call: TRBJ2-4; clone_size: many; d_call: TRBD2; v_call: TRBV7-2; cdr3_aa: CASSSPPGTSGYKNIQYF; cdr3_nt: TGTGCCAGCAGCTCCCCACCCGGGACTAGCGGATACAAAAACATTCAGTACTTC
j_call: TRBJ2-3; clone_size: few; d_call: TRBD2; v_call: TRBV28; cdr3_aa: CASSLGFAAGGTTDTQYF; cdr3_nt: TGTGCCAGCAGTTTAGGGTTTGCGGCGGGAGGAACCACAGATACGCAGTATTTT
j_call: TRBJ1-1; clone_size: few; d_call: -; v_call: TRBV7-9; cdr3_aa: CASSSSGQEAFF; cdr3_nt: TGTGCCAGCAGCTCCTCCGGACAGGAAGCTTTCTTT